The source of this T cell receptor (beta chain) is a study of T cells in Graves' hyperthyroidism and ophthalmopathy. Broader study findings: Median prediction lead before ophthalmopathy onset was 5.5 to 7 months with the model.

CDR3 length: 16 amino acids. From germline, CDR1 is SGHTA and CDR2 FQGNSA. With V trimmed by 8 bases and J by 6 bases, 17 bases remained unmatched. Regarding this clonotype: Its specificity is not known.

RNA transcripts gave rise to amplified TCR beta CDR3 regions. The HTBI primer set was used in a first-round RT-PCR of the TCR CDR3. Via MiXCR, TCRdb re-called the multiplex PCR reads, giving one row per CDR3 protein. The sample lists 600,000 to 700,000 distinct CDR3 sequences, over 40% occurring once. The V gene is TRBV7-2, the J gene TRBJ1-2; 8 bases align to TRBD1. The TCR sequence derives from an adult man with Graves' disease, either hyperthyroidism or ophthalmopathy (not recorded which). Material: peripheral blood or thyroid tissue (not recorded which). CDR3 nucleotide sequence: TGTGCCAGCGGACAAACCCAGGGGGCTCGTGGAAATGGCTACACCTTC. It translates to CASGQTQGARGNGYTF.